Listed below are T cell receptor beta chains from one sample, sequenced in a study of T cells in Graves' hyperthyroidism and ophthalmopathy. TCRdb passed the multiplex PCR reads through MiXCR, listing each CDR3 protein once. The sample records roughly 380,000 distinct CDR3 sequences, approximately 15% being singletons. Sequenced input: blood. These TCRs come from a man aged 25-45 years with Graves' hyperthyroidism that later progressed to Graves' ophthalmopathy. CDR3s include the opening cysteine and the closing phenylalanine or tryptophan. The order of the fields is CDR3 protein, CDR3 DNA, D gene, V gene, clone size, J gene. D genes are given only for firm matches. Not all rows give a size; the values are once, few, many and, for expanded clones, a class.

CDR3 protein: CASGGAGAGELFF
CDR3 DNA: TGTGCCAGCGGGGGGGCCGGTGCCGGGGAGCTGTTTTTT
D gene: NA
V gene: TRBV2
clone size: few
J gene: TRBJ2-2

CDR3 protein: CASSLGGRSDTDTQYF
CDR3 DNA: TGTGCCAGCAGCTTGGGGGGGCGGTCCGACACAGATACGCAGTATTTT
D gene: NA
V gene: TRBV5-4
clone size: NA
J gene: TRBJ2-3

CDR3 protein: CASSLDGVHEQFF
CDR3 DNA: TGTGCCAGCAGTTTAGACGGGGTCCATGAGCAGTTCTTC
D gene: NA
V gene: TRBV12-3/TRBV12-4
clone size: many
J gene: TRBJ2-1

CDR3 protein: CASSQVPNSPLHF
CDR3 DNA: TGTGCCAGCAGCCAAGTCCCGAATTCACCCCTCCACTTT
D gene: NA
V gene: TRBV14
clone size: NA
J gene: TRBJ1-6

CDR3 protein: CASSDARKRGYTF
CDR3 DNA: TGTGCCAGCAGCGATGCCCGGAAGAGGGGCTACACCTTC
D gene: NA
V gene: TRBV7-2
clone size: many
J gene: TRBJ1-2

CDR3 protein: CSALQGLGTDTQYF
CDR3 DNA: TGCAGTGCTTTACAGGGGTTGGGGACAGATACGCAGTATTTT
D gene: TRBD1
V gene: TRBV20-1
clone size: NA
J gene: TRBJ2-3

CDR3 protein: CASSPRSREPLHF
CDR3 DNA: TGTGCCAGCTCACCGCGCTCCCGGGAGCCCCTCCACTTT
D gene: NA
V gene: TRBV18
clone size: few
J gene: TRBJ1-6

CDR3 protein: CASSSGGQGLYEQYF
CDR3 DNA: TGTGCCAGCAGTTCGGGGGGGCAGGGCCTCTACGAGCAGTACTTC
D gene: TRBD2
V gene: TRBV28
clone size: NA
J gene: TRBJ2-7

CDR3 protein: CASSFPGGRGQPQHF
CDR3 DNA: TGTGCCAGCAGCTTCCCGGGGGGGCGGGGCCAGCCCCAGCATTTT
D gene: NA
V gene: TRBV6-2/TRBV6-3
clone size: many
J gene: TRBJ1-5

CDR3 protein: CASSKDGSNYGYTF
CDR3 DNA: TGTGCCAGTAGTAAGGACGGATCTAACTATGGCTACACCTTC
D gene: NA
V gene: TRBV19
clone size: NA
J gene: TRBJ1-2

CDR3 protein: CASSQVRGSTGELFF
CDR3 DNA: TGTGCCAGCAGCCAAGTCCGGGGGAGCACCGGGGAGCTGTTTTTT
D gene: NA
V gene: TRBV3-1
clone size: many
J gene: TRBJ2-2

CDR3 protein: CASSKRQDNTDTQYF
CDR3 DNA: TGTGCCAGCAGCAAAAGACAGGACAACACAGATACGCAGTATTTT
D gene: NA
V gene: TRBV11-2
clone size: many
J gene: TRBJ2-3

CDR3 protein: CASSWRGNEQFF
CDR3 DNA: TGTGCCAGCAGTTGGAGGGGCAATGAGCAGTTCTTC
D gene: NA
V gene: TRBV27
clone size: many
J gene: TRBJ2-1

CDR3 protein: CASSRFAGGEKLFF
CDR3 DNA: TGTGCCAGCAGCCGGTTCGCGGGCGGGGAAAAACTGTTTTTT
D gene: NA
V gene: TRBV7-9
clone size: NA
J gene: TRBJ1-4

CDR3 protein: CASSSQGGRTRETQYF
CDR3 DNA: TGTGCCAGCAGCTCCCAGGGGGGACGGACGAGAGAGACCCAGTACTTC
D gene: NA
V gene: TRBV7-9
clone size: many
J gene: TRBJ2-5

CDR3 protein: CASSFFGLSRYNEQFF
CDR3 DNA: TGTGCCAGCAGCTTTTTTGGGCTTAGCAGATACAATGAGCAGTTCTTC
D gene: NA
V gene: TRBV7-8
clone size: many
J gene: TRBJ2-1

CDR3 protein: CASRGWRVGNQPQHF
CDR3 DNA: TGTGCCAGCAGGGGGTGGAGGGTTGGCAATCAGCCCCAGCATTTT
D gene: NA
V gene: TRBV6-1
clone size: many
J gene: TRBJ1-5

CDR3 protein: CASSEAVNTGAKNEKLFF
CDR3 DNA: TGTGCCAGCAGTGAAGCGGTTAACACAGGGGCGAAAAATGAAAAACTGTTTTTT
D gene: TRBD1
V gene: TRBV2
clone size: many
J gene: TRBJ1-4

CDR3 protein: CASSLAQNLNQPQHF
CDR3 DNA: TGTGCCAGCAGTTTAGCGCAGAACCTCAATCAGCCCCAGCATTTT
D gene: NA
V gene: TRBV27
clone size: few
J gene: TRBJ1-5

CDR3 protein: CASSLYGTYNEQFF
CDR3 DNA: TGTGCCAGCAGCTTATACGGTACCTACAATGAGCAGTTCTTC
D gene: NA
V gene: TRBV7-9
clone size: NA
J gene: TRBJ2-1

CDR3 protein: CASSRGRLTDTQYF
CDR3 DNA: TGCGCCAGCAGCCGGGGGAGACTCACAGATACGCAGTATTTT
D gene: NA
V gene: TRBV4-1
clone size: many
J gene: TRBJ2-3

CDR3 protein: CASSLSIQGVHEQYF
CDR3 DNA: TGTGCCAGCAGTTTATCGATACAGGGTGTCCACGAGCAGTACTTC
D gene: NA
V gene: TRBV27
clone size: NA
J gene: TRBJ2-7

CDR3 protein: CASSLVGTGSYGYTF
CDR3 DNA: TGCGCCAGCAGCTTGGTTGGGACAGGGAGCTATGGCTACACCTTC
D gene: TRBD1
V gene: TRBV5-1
clone size: few
J gene: TRBJ1-2

CDR3 protein: CASSYRSGITQYEQYF
CDR3 DNA: TGTGCCAGCAGTTATAGGAGCGGGATAACCCAATACGAGCAGTACTTC
D gene: TRBD2
V gene: TRBV6-5
clone size: NA
J gene: TRBJ2-7

CDR3 protein: CASIGGAGWTEAFF
CDR3 DNA: TGTGCCAGCATTGGGGGGGCTGGGTGGACTGAAGCTTTCTTT
D gene: NA
V gene: TRBV6-1
clone size: many
J gene: TRBJ1-1

CDR3 protein: CASSRTGQGGGTDTQYF
CDR3 DNA: TGTGCCAGCAGCCGGACAGGACAGGGAGGGGGCACAGATACGCAGTATTTT
D gene: NA
V gene: TRBV4-2
clone size: NA
J gene: TRBJ2-3

CDR3 protein: CASSLAGTARGYEQYF
CDR3 DNA: TGTGCCAGCAGCTTAGCCGGGACCGCGAGGGGGTACGAGCAGTACTTC
D gene: NA
V gene: TRBV7-9
clone size: many
J gene: TRBJ2-7

CDR3 protein: CASSLYIGSTEAFF
CDR3 DNA: TGTGCCAGCAGCTTATATATCGGGAGCACTGAAGCTTTCTTT
D gene: NA
V gene: TRBV11-2
clone size: many
J gene: TRBJ1-1

CDR3 protein: CASSEQGLGNTEAFF
CDR3 DNA: TGTGCCAGCAGTGAACAGGGCTTGGGGAACACTGAAGCTTTCTTT
D gene: NA
V gene: TRBV2
clone size: many
J gene: TRBJ1-1

CDR3 protein: CASSRGLRADTQYF
CDR3 DNA: TGTGCCAGCAGTCGCGGTTTGAGGGCAGATACGCAGTATTTT
D gene: NA
V gene: TRBV28
clone size: NA
J gene: TRBJ2-3

CDR3 protein: CASRTSGGLEQFF
CDR3 DNA: TGTGCCAGTAGGACTAGCGGGGGGCTTGAGCAGTTCTTC
D gene: TRBD2
V gene: TRBV6-1
clone size: NA
J gene: TRBJ2-1

CDR3 protein: CASSLNGLAKNIQYF
CDR3 DNA: TGTGCCAGCAGTTTAAATGGACTAGCCAAAAACATTCAGTACTTC
D gene: NA
V gene: TRBV28
clone size: many
J gene: TRBJ2-4

CDR3 protein: CASNWGLTNTEAFF
CDR3 DNA: TGTGCCAGCAATTGGGGACTCACGAACACTGAAGCTTTCTTT
D gene: NA
V gene: TRBV2
clone size: many
J gene: TRBJ1-1

CDR3 protein: CASSFETGLSPLHF
CDR3 DNA: TGCGCCAGCAGCTTCGAGACAGGGCTTTCACCCCTCCACTTT
D gene: TRBD1
V gene: TRBV5-1
clone size: NA
J gene: TRBJ1-6

CDR3 protein: CASSVATAMNTGELFF
CDR3 DNA: TGTGCCAGCAGCGTAGCTACGGCGATGAACACCGGGGAGCTGTTTTTT
D gene: NA
V gene: TRBV9
clone size: few
J gene: TRBJ2-2

CDR3 protein: CASRWGGARDTQYF
CDR3 DNA: TGTGCCAGTCGCTGGGGGGGGGCCCGAGATACGCAGTATTTT
D gene: NA
V gene: TRBV12-3/TRBV12-4
clone size: once
J gene: TRBJ2-3

CDR3 protein: CASSQERTGGDGYTF
CDR3 DNA: TGCGCCAGCAGCCAAGAAAGGACAGGGGGCGATGGCTACACCTTC
D gene: TRBD1
V gene: TRBV4-1
clone size: NA
J gene: TRBJ1-2

CDR3 protein: CSASVTGQGQEKLFF
CDR3 DNA: TGCAGTGCTTCGGTTACGGGACAGGGCCAGGAAAAACTGTTTTTT
D gene: TRBD1
V gene: TRBV20-1
clone size: NA
J gene: TRBJ1-4

CDR3 protein: CASSQNAGRQLDGYTF
CDR3 DNA: TGCGCCAGCAGCCAAAACGCCGGCAGACAGCTGGATGGCTACACCTTC
D gene: NA
V gene: TRBV4-1
clone size: NA
J gene: TRBJ1-2

CDR3 protein: CASSPTGTISSYEQYF
CDR3 DNA: TGCGCCAGCAGCCCAACAGGGACCATCAGCTCCTACGAGCAGTACTTC
D gene: NA
V gene: TRBV5-1
clone size: many
J gene: TRBJ2-7

CDR3 protein: CASQHGTYMDNEQFF
CDR3 DNA: TGTGCCAGCCAACACGGGACTTATATGGACAATGAGCAGTTCTTC
D gene: NA
V gene: TRBV18
clone size: NA
J gene: TRBJ2-1

CDR3 protein: CSASFSRGPYEQYF
CDR3 DNA: TGCAGTGCTAGTTTTTCGCGGGGACCCTACGAGCAGTACTTC
D gene: NA
V gene: TRBV20-1
clone size: few
J gene: TRBJ2-7

CDR3 protein: CASRDALNTEAFF
CDR3 DNA: TGTGCCAGCAGGGACGCACTTAACACTGAAGCTTTCTTT
D gene: NA
V gene: TRBV6-2/TRBV6-3
clone size: many
J gene: TRBJ1-1

CDR3 protein: CTANTNSGNTIYF
CDR3 DNA: TGCACGGCCAATACGAACTCTGGAAACACCATATATTTT
D gene: NA
V gene: TRBV29-1
clone size: NA
J gene: TRBJ1-3

CDR3 protein: CASSYSDRGNGYTF
CDR3 DNA: TGTGCCAGCAGTTATTCCGACAGGGGGAATGGCTACACCTTC
D gene: TRBD1
V gene: TRBV6-1
clone size: many
J gene: TRBJ1-2

CDR3 protein: CASPGGLTNTGELFF
CDR3 DNA: TGTGCCTCCCCCGGGGGGCTAACGAACACCGGGGAGCTGTTTTTT
D gene: NA
V gene: TRBV7-3
clone size: many
J gene: TRBJ2-2

CDR3 protein: CATSETGKSEKLFF
CDR3 DNA: TGTGCCACCAGTGAGACAGGGAAGAGTGAAAAACTGTTTTTT
D gene: TRBD1
V gene: TRBV24-1
clone size: few
J gene: TRBJ1-4

CDR3 protein: CASSPGIYASTDTQYF
CDR3 DNA: TGTGCCAGCAGCCCCGGGATCTATGCTAGCACAGATACGCAGTATTTT
D gene: NA
V gene: TRBV7-3
clone size: many
J gene: TRBJ2-3

CDR3 protein: CASSLSGNSPNYGYTF
CDR3 DNA: TGTGCCAGCAGTTTATCTGGTAACAGTCCTAACTATGGCTACACCTTC
D gene: NA
V gene: TRBV28
clone size: few
J gene: TRBJ1-2

CDR3 protein: CASSLDPVATNEKLFF
CDR3 DNA: TGTGCCAGCAGCTTAGATCCAGTAGCAACTAATGAAAAACTGTTTTTT
D gene: NA
V gene: TRBV7-9
clone size: many
J gene: TRBJ1-4

CDR3 protein: CSAKNPTQPYNEQFF
CDR3 DNA: TGCAGTGCTAAAAACCCTACGCAACCTTACAATGAGCAGTTCTTC
D gene: NA
V gene: TRBV20-1
clone size: many
J gene: TRBJ2-1

CDR3 protein: CASSREGRNIQYF
CDR3 DNA: TGTGCCAGCAGTCGGGAGGGGAGGAACATTCAGTACTTC
D gene: TRBD2
V gene: TRBV3-1
clone size: many
J gene: TRBJ2-4

CDR3 protein: CASSWDSPYNEQFF
CDR3 DNA: TGCGCCAGCAGTTGGGACAGTCCCTACAATGAGCAGTTCTTC
D gene: TRBD1
V gene: TRBV5-1
clone size: many
J gene: TRBJ2-1

CDR3 protein: CSARLQGSAYEQYF
CDR3 DNA: TGCAGTGCTCGACTTCAGGGGTCGGCCTACGAGCAGTACTTC
D gene: NA
V gene: TRBV20-1
clone size: many
J gene: TRBJ2-7

CDR3 protein: CASSVYRVGYTEAFF
CDR3 DNA: TGCGCCAGCAGCGTATACAGGGTAGGCTACACTGAAGCTTTCTTT
D gene: NA
V gene: TRBV5-1
clone size: NA
J gene: TRBJ1-1